The rows below give T cell receptor beta chains drawn from one sample of a study of blood T cells in healthy people across ages. TCRdb ran MiXCR on the 5' RACE reads and lists one entry per CDR3 protein. The table records more than 900,000 distinct CDR3 sequences, roughly 24% of them present only once. These same data were also listed under a study on T cells of mothers and their children.

Sequencing was done on a sample of blood. The receptors were gathered from a girl aged 2-9 years in good health. Each CDR3 is given with its conserved first and last residue. Fields, in order: V gene, D gene, clone size, J gene, CDR3 protein, CDR3 DNA. D genes are given only for firm matches. Clone size is not always given. Where it is, it says once, few, many or a class for expanded clones.

>TRBV18|-|-|TRBJ2-5
CASSSGTAAGETQYF
TGTGCCAGCTCTTCCGGGACCGCGGCCGGAGAGACCCAGTACTTC
>TRBV4-1|TRBD2|-|TRBJ2-7
CASSLTSATSYEQYF
TGCGCCAGCAGCCTGACTAGCGCTACCTCCTACGAGCAGTACTTC
>TRBV24-1|-|-|TRBJ2-1
CATSDLRGGNNNEQFF
TGTGCCACCAGTGATTTGCGGGGCGGGAACAACAATGAGCAGTTCTTC
>TRBV4-3|-|-|TRBJ2-4
CASSHGGFGVTAKNIQYF
TGCGCCAGCAGCCACGGAGGGTTTGGTGTTACGGCCAAAAACATTCAGTACTTC
>TRBV6-2/TRBV6-3|TRBD1|-|TRBJ1-2
CASSYGTGGMSYTF
TGTGCCAGCAGTTATGGGACAGGGGGCATGAGCTACACCTTC
>TRBV4-3|-|few|TRBJ1-4
CASRWAGGGPGKLFF
TGCGCCAGCAGGTGGGCCGGGGGAGGTCCAGGAAAACTGTTTTTT
>TRBV15|-|-|TRBJ2-5
CATSTSRDVRQETQYF
TGTGCCACCAGCACCAGCCGGGACGTACGCCAAGAGACCCAGTACTTC
>TRBV27|-|few|TRBJ2-7
CASSFAGTATYEQYF
TGTGCCAGCAGTTTTGCCGGGACCGCCACCTACGAGCAGTACTTC
>TRBV29-1|TRBD2|-|TRBJ2-1
CSSRASGVREQFF
TGCAGCTCCCGAGCTAGCGGTGTGCGGGAGCAGTTCTTC
>TRBV10-3|-|-|TRBJ2-3
CAIKKPASTDTQYF
TGTGCCATCAAGAAGCCTGCTAGCACAGATACGCAGTATTTT
>TRBV21-1|-|-|TRBJ1-1
CASSKVGQVTMNTEAFF
TGTGCCAGCAGCAAAGTTGGGCAGGTGACCATGAACACTGAAGCTTTCTTT
>TRBV4-3|-|few|TRBJ2-4
CASSQGAGTLRDGKNIQYF
TGCGCCAGCAGCCAAGGGGCCGGGACTCTAAGAGATGGCAAAAACATTCAGTACTTC
>TRBV7-2|TRBD1|few|TRBJ2-3
CASSSLQGPPKDTQYF
TGTGCCAGCAGCTCCCTACAGGGGCCTCCTAAGGATACGCAGTATTTT
>TRBV12-3/TRBV12-4|TRBD1|few|TRBJ1-3
CASSFIQGWWIVAGNTIYF
TGTGCCAGCAGCTTTATACAGGGGTGGTGGATAGTCGCTGGAAACACCATATATTTT
>TRBV15|TRBD1|few|TRBJ1-3
CATSRDRGQGNTIYF
TGTGCCACCAGCAGGGACAGGGGGCAAGGAAACACCATATATTTT
>TRBV20-1|-|few|TRBJ2-1
CSARDGEGLDEQFF
TGCAGTGCTAGAGATGGCGAGGGGCTCGATGAGCAGTTCTTC
>TRBV5-1|-|few|TRBJ2-7
CASSLMASVDRSYEQYF
TGCGCCAGCAGCTTGATGGCTAGCGTAGACCGTTCCTACGAGCAGTACTTC
>TRBV5-1|-|few|TRBJ1-6
CASSLGQVTPLHF
TGCGCCAGCAGCTTGGGGCAGGTAACACCCCTCCACTTT
>TRBV6-7|TRBD2|few|TRBJ2-1
CASSSLSLAGGSEQFF
TGTGCCAGCAGCTCCCTCTCACTAGCGGGAGGGAGTGAGCAGTTCTTC
>TRBV12-5|TRBD1|few|TRBJ2-5
CASGLTGTAPQETQYF
TGTGCTAGTGGTTTGACGGGGACAGCCCCCCAGGAGACCCAGTACTTC
>TRBV2|-|many|TRBJ2-1
CASSEDEQFF
TGTGCCAGCAGTGAAGATGAGCAGTTCTTC
>TRBV5-4|-|-|TRBJ2-2
CASNEGNTGELFF
TGTGCCAGCAATGAGGGGAACACCGGGGAGCTGTTTTTT
>TRBV3-1|TRBD1|few|TRBJ2-1
CASSQDPRGQSYNEQFF
TGTGCCAGCAGCCAAGATCCCCGGGGACAGAGCTACAATGAGCAGTTCTTC
>TRBV27|TRBD1|-|TRBJ2-7
CASRTTGGWYEQYF
TGTGCCAGCAGAACAACAGGGGGCTGGTACGAGCAGTACTTC
>TRBV7-3|-|few|TRBJ2-6
CASSSRGRSSGANVLTF
TGTGCTAGCAGCTCCAGGGGACGAAGCTCTGGGGCCAACGTCCTGACTTTC
>TRBV27|-|few|TRBJ1-2
CASSWARATKDYGYTF
TGTGCCAGCAGTTGGGCCAGAGCAACCAAAGACTATGGCTACACCTTC
>TRBV3-1|-|once|TRBJ2-3
CASSQAITGVDMQYF
TGTGCCAGCAGCCAAGCTATTACCGGGGTGGATATGCAGTATTTT
>TRBV7-7|TRBD1|-|TRBJ2-5
CASSGAGGRETQYF
TGTGCTAGCAGCGGTGCAGGGGGAAGAGAGACCCAGTACTTC
>TRBV6-2/TRBV6-3|-|few|TRBJ1-5
CASCWYGTGGNQPQHF
TGTGCCAGCTGCTGGTATGGGACCGGCGGCAATCAGCCCCAGCATTTT
>TRBV6-5|-|-|TRBJ1-3
CASSSITMSSGNTIYF
TGTGCCAGCAGTTCCATAACCATGAGCTCTGGAAACACCATATATTTT
>TRBV7-8|-|-|TRBJ2-7
CASSLEKGLNDEQYF
TGTGCCAGCAGCTTAGAAAAGGGGTTAAATGACGAGCAGTACTTC
>TRBV7-8|-|few|TRBJ1-6
CASSSVFPGSYNSPLHF
TGTGCCAGCAGCTCCGTATTCCCTGGATCCTATAATTCACCCCTCCACTTT